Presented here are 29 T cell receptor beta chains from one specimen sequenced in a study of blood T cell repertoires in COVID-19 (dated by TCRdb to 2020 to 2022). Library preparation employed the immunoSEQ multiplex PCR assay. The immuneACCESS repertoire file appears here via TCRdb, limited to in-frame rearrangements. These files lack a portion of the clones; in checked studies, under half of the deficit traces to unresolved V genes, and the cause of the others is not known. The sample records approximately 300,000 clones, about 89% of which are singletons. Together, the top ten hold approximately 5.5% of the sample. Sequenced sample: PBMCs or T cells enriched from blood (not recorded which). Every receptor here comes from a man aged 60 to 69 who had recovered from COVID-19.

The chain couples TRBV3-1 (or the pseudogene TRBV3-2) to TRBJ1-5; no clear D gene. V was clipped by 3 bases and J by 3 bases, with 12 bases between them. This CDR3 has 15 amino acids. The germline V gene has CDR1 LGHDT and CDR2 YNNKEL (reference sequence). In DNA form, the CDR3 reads TGTGCCAGCAGCCATTCGGAGCAATACAATCAGCCCCAGCATTTT. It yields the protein CASSHSEQYNQPQHF.

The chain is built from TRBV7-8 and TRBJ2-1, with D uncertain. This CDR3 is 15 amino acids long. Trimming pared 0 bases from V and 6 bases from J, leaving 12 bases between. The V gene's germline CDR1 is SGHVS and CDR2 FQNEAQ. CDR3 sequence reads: CASSLASVVGNEQFF. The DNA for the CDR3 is TGTGCCAGCAGCTTAGCCTCCGTCGTCGGCAATGAGCAGTTCTTC.

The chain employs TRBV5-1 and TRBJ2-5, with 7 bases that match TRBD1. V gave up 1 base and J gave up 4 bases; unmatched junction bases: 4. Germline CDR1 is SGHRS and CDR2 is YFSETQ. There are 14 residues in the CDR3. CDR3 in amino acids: CASSLLTGLETQYF. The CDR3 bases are TGCGCCAGCAGCTTGCTGACAGGGTTAGAGACCCAGTACTTC.

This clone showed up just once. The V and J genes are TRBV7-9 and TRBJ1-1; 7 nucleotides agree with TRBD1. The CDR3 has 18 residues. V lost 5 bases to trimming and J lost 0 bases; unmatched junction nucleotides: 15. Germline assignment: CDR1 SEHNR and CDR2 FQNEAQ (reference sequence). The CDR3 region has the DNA TGTGCCAGCAGCGGCAGAATCACCGGGACAGTCATGAACACTGAAGCTTTCTTT. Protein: CASSGRITGTVMNTEAFF.

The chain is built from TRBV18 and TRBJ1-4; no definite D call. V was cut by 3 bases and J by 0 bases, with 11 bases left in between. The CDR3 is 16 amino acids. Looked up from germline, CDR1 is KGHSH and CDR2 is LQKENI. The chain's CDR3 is CASSPGRPATNEKLFF. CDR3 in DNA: TGTGCCAGCTCACCGGGGAGGCCTGCAACTAATGAAAAACTGTTTTTT.

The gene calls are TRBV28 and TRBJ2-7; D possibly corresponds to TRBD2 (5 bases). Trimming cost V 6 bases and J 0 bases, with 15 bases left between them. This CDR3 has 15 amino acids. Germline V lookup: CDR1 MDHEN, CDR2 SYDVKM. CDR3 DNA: TGTGCCAGCAGCCGGTATCACGGGAACTCCTACGAGCAGTACTTC. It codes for CASSRYHGNSYEQYF.

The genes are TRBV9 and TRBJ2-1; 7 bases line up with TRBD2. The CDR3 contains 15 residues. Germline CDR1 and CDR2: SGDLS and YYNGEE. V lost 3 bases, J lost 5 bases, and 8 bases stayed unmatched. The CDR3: CASSADPGGNNEQFF. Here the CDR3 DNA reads TGTGCCAGCAGCGCGGACCCGGGAGGTAACAATGAGCAGTTCTTC.

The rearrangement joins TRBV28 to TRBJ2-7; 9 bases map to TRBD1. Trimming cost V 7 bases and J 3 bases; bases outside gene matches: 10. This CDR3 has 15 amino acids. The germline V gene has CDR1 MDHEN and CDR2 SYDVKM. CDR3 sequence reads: CASTPVGQGYYEQYF. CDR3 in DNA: TGTGCCAGCACCCCTGTGGGACAGGGTTACTACGAGCAGTACTTC. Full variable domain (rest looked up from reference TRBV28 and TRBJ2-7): DVKVTQSSRYLVKRTGEKVFLECVQDMDHENMFWYRQDPGLGLRLIYFSYDVKMKEKGDIPEGYSVSREKKERFSLILESASTNQTSMYLCASTPVGQGYYEQYFGPGTRLTVT.

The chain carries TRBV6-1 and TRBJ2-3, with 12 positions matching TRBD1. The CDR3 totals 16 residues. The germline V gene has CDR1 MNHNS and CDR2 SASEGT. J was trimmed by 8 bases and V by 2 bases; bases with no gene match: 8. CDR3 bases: TGTGCCAGCAGTGAAAACCGGGACAGGGGGCGTCCTACGCAGTATTTT. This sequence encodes CASSENRDRGRPTQYF.

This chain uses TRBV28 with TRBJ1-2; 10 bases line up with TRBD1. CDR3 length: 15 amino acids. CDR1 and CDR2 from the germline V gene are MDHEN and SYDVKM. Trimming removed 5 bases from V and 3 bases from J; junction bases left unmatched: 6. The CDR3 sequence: CASSPGTGEYYGYTF. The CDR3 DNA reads TGTGCCAGCAGTCCAGGGACAGGGGAATACTATGGCTACACCTTC.

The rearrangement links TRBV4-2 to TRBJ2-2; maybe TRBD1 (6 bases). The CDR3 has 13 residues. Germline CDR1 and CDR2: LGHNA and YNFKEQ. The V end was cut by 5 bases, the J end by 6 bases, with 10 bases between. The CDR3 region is CASSLTGPGELFF. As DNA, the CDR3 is TGTGCCAGCAGCTTAACAGGGCCCGGGGAGCTGTTTTTT.

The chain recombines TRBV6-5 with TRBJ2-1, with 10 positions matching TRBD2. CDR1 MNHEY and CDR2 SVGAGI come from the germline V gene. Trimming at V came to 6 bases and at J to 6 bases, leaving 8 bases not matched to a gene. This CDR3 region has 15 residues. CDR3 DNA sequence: TGTGCCAGCAGACAAGCTAGCGGGAGAACCAATGAGCAGTTCTTC. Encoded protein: CASRQASGRTNEQFF.

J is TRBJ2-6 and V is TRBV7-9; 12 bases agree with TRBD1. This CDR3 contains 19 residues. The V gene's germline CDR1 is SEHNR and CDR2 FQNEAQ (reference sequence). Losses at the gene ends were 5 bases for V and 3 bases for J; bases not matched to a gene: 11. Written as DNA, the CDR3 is TGTGCCAGCAGCCAACCCCCGGGACAGGGGGCGGTTGGGGCCAACGTCCTGACTTTC. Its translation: CASSQPPGQGAVGANVLTF.

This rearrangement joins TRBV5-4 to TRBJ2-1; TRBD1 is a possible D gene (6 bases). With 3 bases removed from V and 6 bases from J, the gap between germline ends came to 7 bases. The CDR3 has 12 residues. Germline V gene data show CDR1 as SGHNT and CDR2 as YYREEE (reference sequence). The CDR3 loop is CASSWTVNEQFF. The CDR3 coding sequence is TGTGCCAGCAGCTGGACAGTCAATGAGCAGTTCTTC.

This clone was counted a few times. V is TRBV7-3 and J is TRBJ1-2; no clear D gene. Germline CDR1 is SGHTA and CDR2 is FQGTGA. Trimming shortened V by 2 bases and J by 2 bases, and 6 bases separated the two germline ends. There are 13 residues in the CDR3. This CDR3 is CASSLQANYGYTF. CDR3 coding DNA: TGTGCCAGCAGCTTACAGGCGAACTATGGCTACACCTTC.

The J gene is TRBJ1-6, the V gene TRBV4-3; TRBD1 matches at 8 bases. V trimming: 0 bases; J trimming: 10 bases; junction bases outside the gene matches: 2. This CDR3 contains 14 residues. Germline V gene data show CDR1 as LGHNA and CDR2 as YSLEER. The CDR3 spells CASSQETGASPLHF. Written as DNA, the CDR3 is TGCGCCAGCAGCCAAGAGACAGGGGCCTCACCCCTCCACTTT.

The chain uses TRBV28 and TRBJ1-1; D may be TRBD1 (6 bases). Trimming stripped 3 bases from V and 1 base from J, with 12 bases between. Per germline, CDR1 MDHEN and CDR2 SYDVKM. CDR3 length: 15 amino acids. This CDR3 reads CASSFRQGRNTEAFF. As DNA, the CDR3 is TGTGCCAGCAGTTTCCGCCAGGGGAGGAACACTGAAGCTTTCTTT.

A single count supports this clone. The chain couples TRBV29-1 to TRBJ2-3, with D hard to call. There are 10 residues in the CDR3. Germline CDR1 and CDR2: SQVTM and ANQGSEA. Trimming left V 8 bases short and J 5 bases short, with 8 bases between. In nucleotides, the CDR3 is TGCAGCCTATTCGTAGATACGCAGTATTTT. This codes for CSLFVDTQYF.

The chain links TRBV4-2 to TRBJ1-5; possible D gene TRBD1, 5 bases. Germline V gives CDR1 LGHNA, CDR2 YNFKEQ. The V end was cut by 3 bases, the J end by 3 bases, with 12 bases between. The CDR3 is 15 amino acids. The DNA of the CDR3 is TGTGCCAGCAGCCATACCAGGGATCCCAATCAGCCCCAGCATTTT. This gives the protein CASSHTRDPNQPQHF.

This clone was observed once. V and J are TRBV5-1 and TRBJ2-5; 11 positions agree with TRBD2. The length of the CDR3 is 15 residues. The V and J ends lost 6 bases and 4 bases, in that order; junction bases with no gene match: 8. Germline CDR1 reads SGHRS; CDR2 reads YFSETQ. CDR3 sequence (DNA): TGCGCCAGCACACTAAGACTAGCGGGGAGAGAGACCCAGTACTTC. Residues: CASTLRLAGRETQYF.

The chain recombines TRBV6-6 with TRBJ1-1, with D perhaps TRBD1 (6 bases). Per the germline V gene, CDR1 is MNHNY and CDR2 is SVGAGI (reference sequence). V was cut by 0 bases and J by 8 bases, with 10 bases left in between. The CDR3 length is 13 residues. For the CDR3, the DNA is TGTGCCAGCAGTTACTCGTCAGGGGTCGAAGCTTTCTTT. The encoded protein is CASSYSSGVEAFF.

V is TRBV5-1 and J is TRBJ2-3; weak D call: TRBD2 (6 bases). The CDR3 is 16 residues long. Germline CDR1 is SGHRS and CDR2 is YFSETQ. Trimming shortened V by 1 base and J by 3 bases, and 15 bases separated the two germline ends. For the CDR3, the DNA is TGCGCCAGCAGCTTGCCGCGGAGGGAGGAAACAGATACGCAGTATTTT. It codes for CASSLPRREETDTQYF.

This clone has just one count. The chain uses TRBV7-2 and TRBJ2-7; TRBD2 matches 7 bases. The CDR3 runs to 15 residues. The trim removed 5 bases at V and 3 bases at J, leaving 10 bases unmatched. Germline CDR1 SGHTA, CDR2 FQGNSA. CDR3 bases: TGTGCCAGCAGCCTCGGGGGGAGGAACTACTACGAGCAGTACTTC. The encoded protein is CASSLGGRNYYEQYF.

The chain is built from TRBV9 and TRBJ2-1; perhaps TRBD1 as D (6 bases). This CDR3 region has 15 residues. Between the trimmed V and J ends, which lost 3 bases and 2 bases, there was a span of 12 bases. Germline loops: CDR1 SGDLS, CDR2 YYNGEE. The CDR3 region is CASSASGAPYNEQFF. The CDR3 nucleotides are TGTGCCAGCAGCGCCTCAGGGGCCCCCTACAATGAGCAGTTCTTC.

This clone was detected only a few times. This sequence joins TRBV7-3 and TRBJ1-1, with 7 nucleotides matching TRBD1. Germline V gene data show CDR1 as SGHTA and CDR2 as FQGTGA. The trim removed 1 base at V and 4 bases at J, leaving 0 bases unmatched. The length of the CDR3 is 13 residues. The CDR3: CASSLRTGTEAFF. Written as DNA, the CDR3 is TGTGCCAGCAGCTTAAGGACAGGCACTGAAGCTTTCTTT.

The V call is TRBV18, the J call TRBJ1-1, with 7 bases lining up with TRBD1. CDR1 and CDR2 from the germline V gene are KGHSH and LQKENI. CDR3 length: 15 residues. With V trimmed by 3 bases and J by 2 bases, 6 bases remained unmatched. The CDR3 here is CASSPVRDSNTEAFF. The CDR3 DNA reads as TGTGCCAGCTCACCCGTCCGGGACAGTAACACTGAAGCTTTCTTT. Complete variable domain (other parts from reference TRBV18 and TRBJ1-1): NAGVMQNPRHLVRRRGQEARLRCSPMKGHSHVYWYRQLPEEGLKFMVYLQKENIIDESGMPKERFSAEFPKEGPSILRIQQVVRGDSAAYFCASSPVRDSNTEAFFGQGTRLTVV.

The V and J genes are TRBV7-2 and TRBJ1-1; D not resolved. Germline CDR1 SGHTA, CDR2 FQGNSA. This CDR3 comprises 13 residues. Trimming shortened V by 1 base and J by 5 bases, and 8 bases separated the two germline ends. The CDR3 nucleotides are TGTGCCAGCAGCTTAGAACGGGAGACTGAAGCTTTCTTT. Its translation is CASSLERETEAFF.

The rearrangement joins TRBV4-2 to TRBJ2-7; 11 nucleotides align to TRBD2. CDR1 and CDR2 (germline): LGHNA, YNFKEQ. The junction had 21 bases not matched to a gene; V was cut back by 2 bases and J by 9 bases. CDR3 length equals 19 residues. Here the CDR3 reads CASSQPGRIAGGRRSRQYF. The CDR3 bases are TGTGCCAGCAGCCAACCCGGTCGAATAGCGGGAGGGCGCCGAAGTAGGCAGTACTTC.

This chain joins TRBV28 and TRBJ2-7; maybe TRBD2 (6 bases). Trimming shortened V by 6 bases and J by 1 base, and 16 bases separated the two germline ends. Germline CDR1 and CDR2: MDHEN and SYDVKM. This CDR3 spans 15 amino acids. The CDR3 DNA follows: TGTGCCAGCAGACCCCGAGGGGCGGGGTCCTACGAGCAGTACTTC. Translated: CASRPRGAGSYEQYF.